Detailed here is one TCR beta chain. The entry originates in a study of identifying expanded T cells in peripheral blood. No infections or other immune events were documented during collection. Germline values: CDR1 SGHRS, CDR2 YFSETQ. The CDR3 consists of 14 residues. The V gene lost 0 bases and the J gene lost 10 bases, with 16 bases spanning the gap. Only in-frame clones appear in the TCRdb table, and some are missing; sequencing was by immunoSEQ multiplex PCR. The sample has some 65,000 clones, about four fifths seen once; the top ten hold under 20%. This chain connects TRBV5-1 to TRBJ1-2; D possibly corresponds to TRBD1 (5 bases). This sequence was found in a person between 18 and 75 years old in good health. The sample consisted of blood. The CDR3 reads CASSLGGTSPDYTF. The CDR3 nucleotides are TGCGCCAGCAGCTTGGGGGGCACCTCCCCGGACTACACCTTC.